This TCR beta chain was identified in a study of CD8 T cells in Susac syndrome. Reverse transcription used about 0.45 to 1 ug RNA and random hexamers. TCRdb used MiXCR to reprocess the immunoSEQ multiplex PCR reads, holding one entry per CDR3 protein. The data contain some 190,000 distinct CDR3 sequences, over 85% of them singletons. CDR1 is DFQATT and CDR2 is SNEGSKA in the germline V gene (reference sequence). V trimming: 5 bases; J trimming: 4 bases; junction bases outside the gene matches: 16. This CDR3 spans 18 amino acids. The chain is built from TRBV20-1 and TRBJ2-5, with 13 nucleotides matching TRBD2. The receptor comes from a human donor in good health. Sequences were obtained from CD4+ T cells from PBMCs. CDR3 nucleotide sequence: TGCAGTGCTCCAACCAGGACTAGCGGGAGCAGGTGGGGAGAGACCCAGTACTTC. It specifies CSAPTRTSGSRWGETQYF.